Listed here are 5 T cell receptor beta chains from one sample, sequenced in a study of blood T cells in healthy people across ages. PCR was performed a second time for 7 to 11 cycles using a sample-barcoded 5' primer and a J-beta primer mix. Each CDR3 protein gets one entry after TCRdb re-called the 5' RACE reads with MiXCR. Counted here are roughly 680,000 distinct CDR3 sequences, about half occurring once; the ten biggest clones make up about a third. Sequenced material: blood. The origin of the receptors is a woman aged 60-75 years in good health.

The chain links TRBV14 to TRBJ2-6; a possible D gene is TRBD2 (5 bases). The CDR3 totals 17 residues. CDR1 and CDR2 from the germline V gene are SGHDN and FVKESK. The germline V and J ends were trimmed by 2 bases and 0 bases, with 11 bases remaining between them. CDR3 region: CASSQWRAVSGANVLTF. The CDR3 DNA reads as TGTGCCAGCAGCCAATGGCGGGCAGTCTCTGGGGCCAACGTCCTGACTTTC.

The rearrangement links TRBV4-2 to TRBJ1-5; 9 bases agree with TRBD1. Germline CDR1 LGHNA, CDR2 YNFKEQ. V was pared by 6 bases and J by 5 bases, with 8 bases of the junction left unmatched. This CDR3 is 15 amino acids long. The CDR3 coding sequence is TGTGCCAGCAGTCACACAGGGGGCGCGGATCAGCCCCAGCATTTT. This gives the protein CASSHTGGADQPQHF.

This clonotype appeared a few times. The chain carries TRBV7-8 and TRBJ1-2; TRBD1 matches 9 bases. V lost 4 bases to trimming and J lost 7 bases; unmatched junction nucleotides: 4. This CDR3 comprises 13 residues. CDR1 SGHVS and CDR2 FQNEAQ come from the germline V gene. The DNA for the CDR3 is TGTGCCAGCAGCTACGGGACAGGGAGTGGCTACACCTTC. This sequence encodes CASSYGTGSGYTF.

The rearrangement uses TRBV12-3 or TRBV12-4 and TRBJ2-7; 8 bases fit TRBD2. With V trimmed by 3 bases and J by 7 bases, 8 bases remained unmatched. This CDR3 is built from 14 residues. As DNA, the CDR3 is TGTGCCAGCAGTTTCCAGCGGGAGAGGAGTGAGCAGTACTTC. Amino acids: CASSFQRERSEQYF.

Notes on this clonotype: One base away lies a much larger clone, so this may be a sequencing read error. The chain recombines TRBV27 with TRBJ2-3; D may correspond to TRBD1 or TRBD2 (5 bases each). V was cut by 4 bases and J by 5 bases, with 13 bases left in between. CDR1 MNHEY and CDR2 SMNVEV come from the germline V gene (reference sequence). The CDR3 runs to 14 residues. The CDR3 region has the DNA TGTGCCAGCAGTTGGGACGGGATCGAAGATACGCAGTATTTT. Its protein product is CASSWDGIEDTQYF.